A selection of T cell receptor beta chains follows, all from one sample in a study of blood T cell repertoires in COVID-19. TCRdb's table, derived via immunoSEQ multiplex PCR, lists solely in-frame clones and lacks some. The sample lists about 250,000 clones; 88% were seen once. Sequencing input: peripheral blood. The receptors were gathered from a man older than 75 with acute or convalescent COVID-19. Both conserved end residues are part of each CDR3. The D gene is left open where the match is weak. Size is stated for part of the rows, as once, few or many counts, or as a class when the clone is expanded.

>15|TRBV29-1|TRBJ2-2|once|NA
CSVWDPWGGAGELFF
TGCAGCGTTTGGGACCCTTGGGGAGGTGCGGGGGAGCTGTTTTTT
>14|TRBV19|TRBJ2-5|NA|TRBD2
CASKKRGDQETQYF
TGTGCCAGTAAAAAGCGGGGGGACCAAGAGACCCAGTACTTC
>16|TRBV25-1|TRBJ1-3|NA|NA
CASTSEVPNSGNTIYF
TGTGCCAGCACTTCGGAGGTACCGAACTCTGGAAACACCATATATTTT
>14|TRBV6-6|TRBJ1-2|NA|NA
CASTRTDTYYGYTF
TGTGCCAGCACTCGGACAGACACATACTATGGCTACACCTTC
>14|TRBV2|TRBJ1-6|once|NA
CASGAGIDNSPLHF
TGTGCCAGCGGTGCAGGGATCGATAATTCACCCCTCCACTTT
>16|TRBV19|TRBJ2-2|NA|TRBD2
CASKKTSGTNTGELFF
TGTGCCAGTAAAAAGACTAGCGGGACCAACACCGGGGAGCTGTTTTTT
>17|TRBV9|TRBJ1-2|NA|NA
CASSPRGSGHYSGGYTF
TGTGCCAGCAGCCCGAGAGGATCCGGACACTATTCCGGTGGCTACACCTTC
>15|TRBV27|TRBJ1-5|NA|TRBD1
CASSHDRGGNQPQHF
TGTGCCAGCAGTCACGACAGGGGCGGCAATCAGCCCCAGCATTTT
>14|TRBV2|TRBJ2-7|NA|TRBD1
CASSGDSLSYEQYF
TGTGCCAGCAGTGGGGACAGTCTCTCCTACGAGCAGTACTTC
>14|TRBV6-6|TRBJ2-1|NA|NA
CASSSSTGLNEQFF
NA
>13|TRBV3-1/TRBV3-2|TRBJ1-2|NA|NA
CASSRDREYGYTF
TGTGCCAGCAGCCGTGACAGAGAGTATGGCTACACCTTC
>12|TRBV7-6|TRBJ1-6|NA|TRBD1
CASSPLTGALHF
TGTGCCAGCAGCCCGCTAACAGGGGCCCTCCACTTT
>13|TRBV7-9|TRBJ1-2|NA|TRBD1
CASSQGVFYGYTF
TGTGCCAGCAGTCAGGGGGTTTTCTATGGCTACACCTTC
>16|TRBV4-2|TRBJ2-7|NA|NA
CASSQGHRDNSYEQYF
TGTGCCAGCAGCCAAGGCCATCGGGACAACTCCTACGAGCAGTACTTC
>20|TRBV24-1|TRBJ1-6|once|NA
CATSDLGLQDTASYNSPLHF
TGTGCCACCAGTGATTTGGGGCTTCAGGACACGGCGTCCTATAATTCACCCCTCCACTTT
>13|TRBV3-1/TRBV3-2|TRBJ1-1|NA|NA
CASRGARATEAFF
TGTGCCAGCAGGGGGGCCAGGGCTACTGAAGCTTTCTTT
>14|TRBV9|TRBJ2-3|NA|TRBD1
CASSAGTEKNTQYF
TGTGCCAGCAGCGCAGGGACAGAGAAAAATACGCAGTATTTT
>16|TRBV4-2|TRBJ2-1|NA|NA
CASSPLAYSSYNEQFF
TGTGCCAGCAGCCCATTAGCGTATAGCTCCTACAATGAGCAGTTCTTC
>18|TRBV28|TRBJ2-3|NA|NA
CASNQRGLASSSTDTQYF
TGTGCCAGCAACCAGAGAGGGCTAGCGTCAAGCAGCACAGATACGCAGTATTTT
>15|TRBV4-3|TRBJ1-4|NA|TRBD1
CASSQRGQGMEKLFF
TGCGCCAGCAGCCAACGTGGACAGGGGATGGAAAAACTGTTTTTT
>16|TRBV27|TRBJ2-2|NA|NA
CASSFFTGQNTGELFF
TGTGCCAGCAGTTTTTTTACAGGGCAGAACACCGGGGAGCTGTTTTTT
>15|TRBV29-1|TRBJ2-1|NA|TRBD2
CSVAPLAGGYHEQFF
TGCAGCGTCGCCCCACTAGCGGGAGGTTATCATGAGCAGTTCTTC
>18|TRBV7-3|TRBJ1-1|once|NA
CASSLVGSNSPLGTEAFF
TGTGCCAGCAGCTTAGTTGGCAGCAATTCTCCACTAGGGACTGAAGCTTTCTTT
>14|TRBV4-1|TRBJ2-7|NA|NA
CASSPRRTSYEQYF
TGCGCCAGCAGCCCCCGCCGGACTTCTTACGAGCAGTACTTC
>18|TRBV11-2|TRBJ2-6|NA|NA
CASSLGAGAQAGANVLTF
TGTGCCAGCAGCTTAGGGGCAGGGGCCCAGGCTGGGGCCAACGTCCTGACTTTC
>17|TRBV19|TRBJ1-2|NA|NA
CATVVSKQGNVGYGYTF
TGTGCCACCGTAGTATCCAAACAGGGAAATGTTGGCTATGGCTACACCTTC
>14|TRBV18|TRBJ2-7|NA|NA
CASSPPGAEYEQYF
TGTGCCAGCTCACCACCAGGGGCCGAGTACGAGCAGTACTTC
>15|TRBV29-1|TRBJ2-3|NA|TRBD2
CSVEGLAGGPDTQYF
TGCAGCGTTGAAGGGCTAGCGGGAGGTCCAGATACGCAGTATTTT
>14|TRBV28|TRBJ1-5|NA|NA
CASSPPVSNQPQHF
TGTGCCAGCAGCCCCCCTGTGAGCAATCAGCCCCAGCATTTT
>14|TRBV7-9|TRBJ1-2|NA|TRBD1
CASSLNRGGYGYTF
TGTGCCAGCAGTTTAAACAGGGGGGGATATGGCTACACCTTC
>14|TRBV6-2/TRBV6-3|TRBJ2-5|once|NA
CASSYWGDRETQYF
TGTGCCAGCAGTTACTGGGGGGACCGAGAGACCCAGTACTTC
>15|TRBV19|TRBJ2-5|NA|TRBD2
CASSTIAGGRETQYF
TGTGCCAGTAGTACTATAGCGGGGGGGCGGGAGACCCAGTACTTC
>13|TRBV7-8|TRBJ2-5|NA|TRBD2
CASSSLAEETQYF
TGTGCCAGCAGCTCTCTAGCGGAAGAGACCCAGTACTTC
>17|TRBV29-1|TRBJ2-5|NA|TRBD2
CSVSQTSGRVGRETQYF
TGCAGCGTGTCACAGACTAGCGGGAGGGTAGGGAGAGAGACCCAGTACTTC
>14|TRBV7-2|TRBJ1-2|NA|NA
CASSLGGAVKSNTF
TGTGCCAGCAGCTTAGGTGGGGCAGTGAAATCTAACACCTTC